The next 21 T cell receptor beta chains were all read from a single sample in a study of T cell repertoires in cytomegalovirus infection. MiXCR, applied by TCRdb to the reads, yields one record per CDR3 protein. Of around 250,000 distinct CDR3 sequences in the sample, about 15% were seen once. Sequencing used CD8+ T cells from PBMCs. These receptors were obtained from a human donor in good health (CMV status not recorded). Some clones in this sample may be carry-over from other donors' samples.

The chain is built from TRBV28 and TRBJ2-7; D gene ambiguous. The CDR3 runs to 13 residues. Trimming shortened V by 3 bases and J by 3 bases, and 9 bases separated the two germline ends. The germline gives CDR1 MDHEN, CDR2 SYDVKM. The CDR3 DNA sequence: TGTGCCAGCAGTTTGGTAGAGTTCTACGAGCAGTACTTC. Translated, it gives CASSLVEFYEQYF.

The table lists this clonotype with many counts. This chain connects TRBV12-3 or TRBV12-4 to TRBJ2-7; 10 bases map to TRBD1. This CDR3 region has 17 residues. V was pared by 8 bases and J by 6 bases, with 19 bases of the junction left unmatched. The CDR3, as DNA: TGTGCCAGCTGCATAGACAGGGGGCGATTTAGGGCAGCCGAGCAGTACTTC. Translated, it gives CASCIDRGRFRAAEQYF.

This clonotype has only a few counts. The chain is built from TRBV7-8 and TRBJ1-1; D gene uncertain. Germline values: CDR1 SGHVS, CDR2 FQNEAQ. The CDR3 extends over 14 amino acids. Trimming removed 0 bases at V and 4 bases at J, with 9 bases between. The CDR3 DNA is TGTGCCAGCAGCTTAGCTTTGGGAGGCACTGAAGCTTTCTTT. It codes for CASSLALGGTEAFF.

The chain recombines TRBV13 with TRBJ2-7, with D possibly being TRBD1 or TRBD2 (5 bases each). This CDR3 spans 17 amino acids. Per germline, CDR1 PRHDT and CDR2 FYEKMQ (reference sequence). The V gene lost 2 bases and the J gene lost 0 bases, with 17 bases spanning the gap. CDR3 in amino acids: CASSLSPGQRGSYEQYF. As DNA, the CDR3 is TGTGCCAGCAGCTTATCCCCGGGGCAGCGAGGCTCCTACGAGCAGTACTTC. The variable domain in full, completed from reference TRBV13 and TRBJ2-7, reads AAGVIQSPRHLIKEKRETATLKCYPIPRHDTVYWYQQGPGQDPQFLISFYEKMQSDKGSIPDRFSAQQFSDYHSELNMSSLELGDSALYFCASSLSPGQRGSYEQYFGPGTRLTVT.

This clonotype was seen repeatedly, ten times or more. The V gene is TRBV19, the J gene TRBJ1-2; 7 nucleotides agree with TRBD1. Germline V gives CDR1 LNHDA, CDR2 SQIVND (reference sequence). This CDR3 has 12 residues. J lost 7 bases, V lost 5 bases, and 4 bases had no gene match. Here the CDR3 reads CASSGQDPGYTF. As DNA, the CDR3 is TGTGCCAGTAGTGGACAGGATCCTGGCTACACCTTC.

A remark on this clonotype: A much larger clone sits a single nucleotide away, making a read error possible. No conserved phenylalanine or tryptophan ends this CDR3, so it is likely a read error. The chain couples TRBV7-4 to TRBJ2-5; maybe TRBD1 (5 bases). From germline, CDR1 is SGHVT and CDR2 SQSDAQ. CDR3 length equals 14 residues. With 5 bases removed from V and 5 bases from J, the gap between germline ends came to 15 bases. The CDR3, as DNA: TGTGCCAGCAGCGTAAACCAGGGATTGGAGACCCAGTACTCC. Its translation: CASSVNQGLETQYS.

This clonotype was observed a handful of times. The chain employs TRBV28 and TRBJ2-2, with 7 bases lining up with TRBD2. Per the germline V gene, CDR1 is MDHEN and CDR2 is SYDVKM. Trimming took 7 bases from V and 7 from J; bases not matched to a gene: 9. The CDR3 is 14 residues long. The CDR3 sequence: CASTWTRTLGELFF. The CDR3 DNA reads as TGTGCCAGCACCTGGACTAGAACTCTCGGGGAGCTGTTTTTT.

The table lists this clonotype with a few counts. The chain combines TRBV7-9 with TRBJ1-1, with TRBD1 identical over 9 bases. Germline CDR1 and CDR2: SEHNR and FQNEAQ (reference sequence). The V segment lost 5 bases and the J segment 1 base; nucleotides outside the gene matches: 8. The CDR3 has 16 amino acids. CDR3 in DNA: TGTGCCAGCAGCAAGGACAGGGGAAAAGAGAACACTGAAGCTTTCTTT. It specifies CASSKDRGKENTEAFF.

This clonotype was observed a few times. The V call is TRBV7-9, the J call TRBJ1-1; 7 nucleotides align to TRBD1. The germline CDR1 and CDR2 sequences are SEHNR and FQNEAQ (reference sequence). This CDR3 contains 17 residues. V shed 5 bases and J 1 base; nucleotides not matched to a gene: 13. CDR3 region: CASSPNSAQGWNTEAFF. Written as DNA, the CDR3 is TGTGCCAGCAGCCCCAACTCCGCACAGGGGTGGAACACTGAAGCTTTCTTT.

This clonotype was seen only a few times. The chain couples TRBV5-4 to TRBJ2-5; no clear D. V gave up 1 base and J gave up 0 bases, with 7 bases separating them. This CDR3 has 14 residues. Germline CDR1 and CDR2: SGHNT and YYREEE (reference sequence). This chain's CDR3 is CASSLRQYQETQYF. CDR3 nucleotides: TGTGCCAGCAGCTTGAGGCAGTACCAAGAGACCCAGTACTTC.

This chain joins TRBV4-1 and TRBJ2-5; 8 bases line up with TRBD1. The CDR3 length is 17 residues. Germline CDR1 reads MGHRA; CDR2 reads YSYEKL. The J segment lost 5 bases and the V segment lost 0 bases, leaving 11 bases of the junction unmatched. DNA for the CDR3: TGCGCCAGCAGCCAAGAAGCGCTAGCAGGGGGCTCGGAGACCCAGTACTTC. Its protein product is CASSQEALAGGSETQYF.

V gene TRBV6-5 combines with J gene TRBJ2-1; 13 bases map to TRBD2. V shed 6 bases, J shed 7 bases, and the junction held 3 bases outside the gene matches. This CDR3 has 14 amino acids. Per germline, CDR1 MNHEY and CDR2 SVGAGI. The CDR3, as DNA: TGTGCCAGCAGGGGACTAGCGGGGTATAATGAGCAGTTCTTC. This encodes CASRGLAGYNEQFF.

The chain carries TRBV7-3 and TRBJ2-1; D not resolved. Trimming took off 7 bases at V and 3 bases at J, with 13 bases between the two ends. The length of the CDR3 is 14 residues. Germline CDR1 is SGHTA and CDR2 is FQGTGA. Written as DNA, the CDR3 is TGTGCCAGCACCGAGGTCCGGATCTACAATGAGCAGTTCTTC. Amino acid sequence: CASTEVRIYNEQFF.

This clonotype was observed at least ten times. The V call is TRBV6-2 or TRBV6-3, the J call TRBJ1-5, with 7 positions matching TRBD1. Germline lookup yields CDR1 MNHEY and CDR2 SVGEGT. J gave up 2 bases and V 5 bases, and 9 bases lay outside the gene matches. The CDR3 spans 16 residues. DNA for the CDR3: TGTGCCAGCAGTCCTACAGGGGCATTTGGCAATCAGCCCCAGCATTTT. Translated: CASSPTGAFGNQPQHF.

As for this clonotype: A much larger clonotype is one base distant, so this may be a read error. The rearrangement uses TRBV7-9 and TRBJ1-2; 8 bases agree with TRBD1. Germline V CDR1 and CDR2: SEHNR, FQNEAQ (reference sequence). V dropped 5 bases and J dropped 2; count of bases not matched to a gene: 10. The CDR3 has 16 residues. This chain's CDR3 is CASSHCDRGPNYGYTF. In nucleotides, the CDR3 is TGTGCCAGCAGCCATTGCGACAGGGGCCCGAACTATGGCTACACCTTC.

This clonotype was recorded a few times. The genes are TRBV7-8 and TRBJ2-3; D is possibly TRBD2 (6 bases). CDR1 is SGHVS, CDR2 FQNEAQ, per germline. Trimming removed 1 base from V and 1 base from J, with 9 bases in between. The CDR3 is made up of 15 amino acids. CDR3 amino acids: CASSLVASGTDTQYF. In DNA, the CDR3 is TGTGCCAGCAGCTTAGTAGCTAGCGGCACAGATACGCAGTATTTT.

The genes are TRBV20-1 and TRBJ1-1, with D possibly matching TRBD1 (5 bases). With 3 bases removed from V and 5 bases from J, the gap between germline ends came to 25 bases. The CDR3 extends over 17 amino acids. Germline CDR1 and CDR2: DFQATT and SNEGSKA (reference sequence). The CDR3 region has the DNA TGCAGTGCTAGGGGAAGTATACAACAGGATGTGGAAACTGAAGCTTTCTTT. It encodes CSARGSIQQDVETEAFF.

In this sample, this clonotype turned up many times. This chain connects TRBV7-6 to TRBJ1-4, with D possibly TRBD1 on 6 matching bases. Trimming stripped 1 base from V and 14 bases from J, with 11 bases between. The CDR3 is 12 amino acids. Germline lookup yields CDR1 SGHVS and CDR2 FNYEAQ. The chain's CDR3 is CASSLGPGALFF. The CDR3 bases are TGTGCCAGCAGCTTAGGCCCAGGGGCGCTGTTTTTT.

This clonotype was counted ten times or more. The V call is TRBV6-6, the J call TRBJ1-1; D might be TRBD1 (5 bases). The V end lost 3 bases, the J end lost 0 bases, and 11 bases lay between the germline ends. This CDR3 has 15 amino acids. Germline V CDR1 and CDR2: MNHNY, SVGAGI (reference sequence). The CDR3 nucleotides read TGTGCCAGCAGTTATTACGGACACCTGAACACTGAAGCTTTCTTT. It is translated as CASSYYGHLNTEAFF.

This clonotype was counted between two and nine times. The chain uses TRBV20-1 and TRBJ2-1; 11 positions agree with TRBD2. After removal of 4 bases from V and 7 bases from J, the junction contained 6 bases not matched to a gene. Germline CDR1 and CDR2: DFQATT and SNEGSKA (reference sequence). The CDR3 consists of 14 residues. The CDR3 bases are TGCAGTGCTATGGCTAGCGGGGGGTATAATGAGCAGTTCTTC. It encodes CSAMASGGYNEQFF.

This clonotype has just a few counts. The chain employs TRBV6-1 and TRBJ1-1, with D possibly matching TRBD1 (5 bases). V was clipped by 11 bases and J by 1 base, with 17 bases between them. CDR1 is MNHNS, CDR2 SASEGT, per germline. CDR3 length: 14 residues. The CDR3 protein is CAGALRRGNTEAFF. CDR3 nucleotide sequence: TGTGCCGGGGCCCTAAGGCGGGGGAACACTGAAGCTTTCTTT.